These T cell receptor beta chains were read from a single sample in a study of early T cells in non-severe SARS-CoV-2 infection. One entry per CDR3 protein results from TCRdb running MiXCR on the 5' RACE reads. Here the sample spans around 57,000 distinct CDR3 sequences, about 12% being singletons. The specimen sequenced was whole blood. Receptor source: an adult who was a healthcare worker with PCR-confirmed SARS-CoV-2 infection or an uninfected control (not recorded which). Both conserved end residues are part of each CDR3. The order of the fields is CDR3 length, clone size, V gene, J gene, D gene, CDR3 DNA, CDR3 protein. The D gene is left open where the match is weak. The size entry is marked missing in some rows and otherwise reads once, few, many or a size class.

length: 16; size: .; V: TRBV18; J: TRBJ1-5; D: .; DNA: TGTGCCAGCTCACTTTCGACAGCATATTTCAATCAGCCCCAGCATTTT; CDR3: CASSLSTAYFNQPQHF
length: 12; size: few; V: TRBV18; J: TRBJ2-1; D: .; DNA: TGTGCCAGCTCACCCACCGGGCAGGGCGCGTTCTTC; CDR3: CASSPTGQGAFF
length: 16; size: .; V: TRBV9; J: TRBJ2-3; D: TRBD2; DNA: TGTGCCAGCAGCGGAGGACTAGCGGCAAAGGCAGATACGCAGTATTTT; CDR3: CASSGGLAAKADTQYF
length: 12; size: .; V: TRBV30; J: TRBJ2-3; D: .; DNA: TGTGCCTGGAGCCCATGGGAGGATACGCAGTATTTT; CDR3: CAWSPWEDTQYF
length: 11; size: .; V: TRBV6-1; J: TRBJ1-2; D: .; DNA: TGTGCCAGCAGTGAGGGGTATGGCTACACCTTC; CDR3: CASSEGYGYTF
length: 13; size: few; V: TRBV4-3; J: TRBJ1-2; D: TRBD1; DNA: TGCGCCAGCAGCCAAAACAGGGACAGGGGCTACACCTTC; CDR3: CASSQNRDRGYTF
length: 14; size: many; V: TRBV15; J: TRBJ2-5; D: .; DNA: TGTGCCACCAGCAGAGGCCCTAGCGAAGAGACCCAGTACTTC; CDR3: CATSRGPSEETQYF
length: 14; size: .; V: TRBV5-5; J: TRBJ2-2; D: TRBD1; DNA: TGTGCGAGCTTGAGGACAGGGCTCACCGGGGAGCTGTTTTTT; CDR3: CASLRTGLTGELFF
length: 15; size: many; V: TRBV9; J: TRBJ2-5; D: .; DNA: TGTGCCAGCAGCGTTCGACAGGGACTCCAAGAGACCCAGTACTTC; CDR3: CASSVRQGLQETQYF
length: 19; size: .; V: TRBV5-1; J: TRBJ2-7; D: TRBD2; DNA: TGCGCCAGCAGCCGAGGCCAGACCCTAGCGGGAGGTACCCCCTACGAGCAGTACTTC; CDR3: CASSRGQTLAGGTPYEQYF
length: 14; size: many; V: TRBV3-1; J: TRBJ2-2; D: .; DNA: TGTGCCAGCACCAAACTAGATCGCACCGGGGAGCTGTTTTTT; CDR3: CASTKLDRTGELFF
length: 14; size: few; V: TRBV6-1; J: TRBJ2-1; D: .; DNA: TGTGCCAGCAGTGCAGGGACAAGGGGGAATGAGCAGTTCTTC; CDR3: CASSAGTRGNEQFF
length: 12; size: .; V: TRBV29-1; J: TRBJ1-2; D: TRBD1; DNA: TGCAGCGGGACAGGGGGTAGCTATGGCTACACCTTC; CDR3: CSGTGGSYGYTF
length: 18; size: .; V: TRBV7-3; J: TRBJ1-5; D: TRBD1; DNA: TGTGCCAGCAGCCACCGCCGGGACAGGGGCCAAAAGCATGGGCCCCAGCATTTT; CDR3: CASSHRRDRGQKHGPQHF
length: 15; size: many; V: TRBV5-1; J: TRBJ1-6; D: .; DNA: TGCGCCAGCAGCTTCGGGGGCGGACTAAATTCACCCCTCCACTTT; CDR3: CASSFGGGLNSPLHF
length: 14; size: .; V: TRBV5-1; J: TRBJ1-4; D: TRBD1; DNA: TGCGCCAGCAGCTTGTCAGGGGGGAATGAAAAACTGTTTTTT; CDR3: CASSLSGGNEKLFF
length: 13; size: .; V: TRBV7-2; J: TRBJ2-1; D: .; DNA: TGTGCCAGTAGAACTACCGGGACGAATGAGCAGTTCTTC; CDR3: CASRTTGTNEQFF
length: 14; size: many; V: TRBV7-9; J: TRBJ2-5; D: .; DNA: TGTGCCAGCAGCTTAACACAAACTCAAGAGACCCAGTACTTC; CDR3: CASSLTQTQETQYF
length: 15; size: many; V: TRBV5-5; J: TRBJ1-5; D: TRBD1; DNA: TGTGCCAGCAGCTTGGTATCGACAGGGAACCAGCCCCAGCATTTT; CDR3: CASSLVSTGNQPQHF
length: 13; size: .; V: TRBV5-1; J: TRBJ2-1; D: .; DNA: TGCGCCAGCAGCTTGTGGACAAGGGGTGAGCAGTTCTTC; CDR3: CASSLWTRGEQFF
length: 13; size: many; V: TRBV20-1; J: TRBJ2-7; D: .; DNA: TGCAGTGCTACGACCCAAAAGGCCTACGAGCAGTACTTC; CDR3: CSATTQKAYEQYF
length: 12; size: .; V: TRBV28; J: TRBJ2-3; D: .; DNA: TGTGCCAGCAAGGATACTCCAGATACGCAGTATTTT; CDR3: CASKDTPDTQYF
length: 14; size: .; V: TRBV19; J: TRBJ1-5; D: .; DNA: TGTGTCAGTAGTATAGACCTTGGCAATCAGCCCCAGCATTTT; CDR3: CVSSIDLGNQPQHF
length: 14; size: few; V: TRBV7-2; J: TRBJ2-3; D: .; DNA: TGTGCCAGCAGCTTTCGGGAAACTGTGGATACGCAGTATTTT; CDR3: CASSFRETVDTQYF
length: 14; size: many; V: TRBV12-3/TRBV12-4; J: TRBJ1-2; D: .; DNA: TGTGCCAGCAGTTTGGATAACAGGGCTTATGGCTACACCTTC; CDR3: CASSLDNRAYGYTF
length: 16; size: many; V: TRBV7-2; J: TRBJ1-2; D: TRBD1; DNA: TGTGCCAGCAGGAGGGACAGATACAATTCCGACTATGGCTACACCTTC; CDR3: CASRRDRYNSDYGYTF
length: 14; size: many; V: TRBV28; J: TRBJ1-5; D: .; DNA: TGTGCCAGCAGCTCAGGGTTGCCCAATCAGCCCCAGCATTTT; CDR3: CASSSGLPNQPQHF
length: 17; size: many; V: TRBV12-3/TRBV12-4; J: TRBJ2-1; D: .; DNA: TGTGCCAGCAGGTCCCAACCCGGGGCTTACCCCAACAATGAGCAGTTCTTC; CDR3: CASRSQPGAYPNNEQFF
length: 16; size: many; V: TRBV11-2; J: TRBJ2-1; D: TRBD2; DNA: TGTGCCAGCAGCGACCTGCTAGCGGCCTCCTACAATGAGCAGTTCTTC; CDR3: CASSDLLAASYNEQFF
length: 14; size: many; V: TRBV5-5; J: TRBJ1-4; D: TRBD1; DNA: TGTGCCAGCAGCCAGGGACAGAATAATGAAAAACTGTTTTTT; CDR3: CASSQGQNNEKLFF
length: 18; size: many; V: TRBV7-9; J: TRBJ1-6; D: .; DNA: TGTGCCAGCAGCTTAGACGGTGGCGCCAGCTCCTATAATTCACCCCTCCACTTT; CDR3: CASSLDGGASSYNSPLHF
length: 13; size: many; V: TRBV7-6; J: TRBJ2-7; D: .; DNA: TGTGCCAGCAGCCCCCAGGGGATCCACGAGCAGTACTTC; CDR3: CASSPQGIHEQYF
length: 15; size: .; V: TRBV9; J: TRBJ1-2; D: TRBD1; DNA: TGTGCCAGCAGCATACGGGACAGTATTAACTATGGCTACACCTTC; CDR3: CASSIRDSINYGYTF
length: 15; size: .; V: TRBV20-1; J: TRBJ2-7; D: .; DNA: TGCAGTGCTGGCAAAACCGGGACTGGATCCTACGAGCAGTACTTC; CDR3: CSAGKTGTGSYEQYF
length: 15; size: few; V: TRBV11-3; J: TRBJ1-1; D: .; DNA: TGTGCCAGCAGCTTAGGAGGAGGGGGAAACACTGAAGCTTTCTTT; CDR3: CASSLGGGGNTEAFF
length: 15; size: .; V: TRBV30; J: TRBJ2-1; D: TRBD2; DNA: TGTGCCTGGAGTGTAAGAGGACTAGCCGACAATGAGCAGTTCTTC; CDR3: CAWSVRGLADNEQFF
length: 13; size: many; V: TRBV6-6; J: TRBJ2-7; D: .; DNA: TGTGCCAGCAGTCTTGAAGGGCTCTACGAGCAGTACTTC; CDR3: CASSLEGLYEQYF
length: 16; size: .; V: TRBV7-9; J: TRBJ1-3; D: TRBD1; DNA: TGTGCCAGTAATCGGGACAGGGCTTTGTCTGGAAACACCATATATTTT; CDR3: CASNRDRALSGNTIYF
length: 14; size: many; V: TRBV20-1; J: TRBJ1-5; D: .; DNA: TGCAGTGCTAGAGATTATTTCGGAGGCCAGCCCCAGCATTTT; CDR3: CSARDYFGGQPQHF
length: 16; size: many; V: TRBV7-2; J: TRBJ2-1; D: TRBD1; DNA: TGTGCCAGCAGCTCCAACCTGGGACAGGGCCGTGGTGAGCAGTTCTTC; CDR3: CASSSNLGQGRGEQFF
length: 13; size: few; V: TRBV27; J: TRBJ1-2; D: .; DNA: TGTGCCAGCAGACCCACGGGGTTTTATGGCTACACCTTC; CDR3: CASRPTGFYGYTF
length: 15; size: many; V: TRBV7-2; J: TRBJ2-3; D: TRBD2; DNA: TGTGCCAGCAGCTTTGGCGGGGGGCACACAGATACGCAGTATTTT; CDR3: CASSFGGGHTDTQYF
length: 14; size: few; V: TRBV7-2; J: TRBJ1-1; D: .; DNA: TGTGCCAGCAGCTTAGTGACGGGGGGCACTGAAGCTTTCTTT; CDR3: CASSLVTGGTEAFF
length: 15; size: .; V: TRBV11-2; J: TRBJ1-1; D: .; DNA: TGTGCCAGCAGCGACAAGCAGGGGAGAACGGCTGAAGCTTTCTTT; CDR3: CASSDKQGRTAEAFF
length: 13; size: .; V: TRBV6-2/TRBV6-3; J: TRBJ1-2; D: .; DNA: TGTGCCAGCAACTACGGGTCACTCTATGGCTACACCTTC; CDR3: CASNYGSLYGYTF